This entry lists 19 T cell receptor beta chains sequenced from one sample in a study of Ad26.COV2.S vaccination and SARS-CoV-2 variants. Assay: immunoSEQ multiplex PCR; the TCRdb copy retains only in-frame clones and omits some. The sample has about 320,000 clones; approximately 80% are singletons. Regarding treatment: roughly 18 received Ad26.COV2.S at low or high dose, single or two shots; 5 received placebo; per-sample allocation not given. Material that was analyzed had been drawn on day 63 after the first vaccine or placebo injection. Sequencing was performed on peripheral blood, taken in a trial of Ad26.COV2.S vaccine versus placebo. The source is a person between 18 and 65 years old who received the Ad26.COV2.S COVID-19 vaccine or a placebo.

The rearrangement uses TRBV6-5 and TRBJ1-1, with TRBD1 as a possible D gene (5 bases). Germline V CDR1 and CDR2: MNHEY, SVGAGI. This CDR3 spans 13 amino acids. Between the trimmed V and J ends, which lost 0 bases and 8 bases, there was a span of 10 bases. The CDR3 is CASSYSNDREAFF. The CDR3, as DNA: TGTGCCAGCAGTTACTCGAACGACAGAGAAGCTTTCTTT.

The V gene is TRBV5-5, the J gene TRBJ1-1; weak D call: TRBD1 (5 bases). The CDR3 contains 14 residues. V lost 0 bases and J 2 bases, leaving 8 bases between the germline ends. Germline V gene sequence: CDR1 SGHKS, CDR2 YYEKEE (reference sequence). As DNA, the CDR3 is TGTGCCAGCAGCTTGGGGGGGTTAAACACTGAAGCTTTCTTT. This gives the protein CASSLGGLNTEAFF.

The chain uses TRBV5-1 and TRBJ2-1; no reliable D call. Trimming took off 4 bases at V and 7 bases at J, with 9 bases between the two ends. Germline-derived CDR1 and CDR2 are SGHRS and YFSETQ. There are 12 residues in the CDR3. CDR3 sequence: CASSATWNEQFF. The CDR3 nucleotides read TGCGCCAGCAGCGCCACATGGAATGAGCAGTTCTTC. The whole variable domain, filled in from reference TRBV5-1 and TRBJ2-1, reads KAGVTQTPRYLIKTRGQQVTLSCSPISGHRSVSWYQQTPGQGLQFLFEYFSETQRNKGNFPGRFSGRQFSNSRSEMNVSTLELGDSALYLCASSATWNEQFFGPGTRLTVL.

The chain carries TRBV5-4 and TRBJ2-2; either TRBD1 or TRBD2 may fit D (6 bases each). V was trimmed by 4 bases and J by 5 bases, leaving 15 bases between them. Germline V gene lookup returns CDR1 SGHNT and CDR2 YYREEE (reference sequence). The CDR3 covers 15 residues. The CDR3 loop reads CASSQWGARTGELFF. CDR3 coding DNA: TGTGCCAGCAGCCAGTGGGGGGCGCGTACCGGGGAGCTGTTTTTT.

The chain has TRBV5-1 and TRBJ1-3; TRBD1 matches 11 bases. Trimming removed 0 bases from V and 0 bases from J; junction bases left unmatched: 8. CDR3 length: 19 residues. Germline V gene data show CDR1 as SGHRS and CDR2 as YFSETQ. The CDR3 nucleotides read TGCGCCAGCAGCTTGGCCGGACAGGGGGCAACAAGCTCTGGAAACACCATATATTTT. It specifies CASSLAGQGATSSGNTIYF. Full variable domain (missing parts from reference TRBV5-1 and TRBJ1-3): KAGVTQTPRYLIKTRGQQVTLSCSPISGHRSVSWYQQTPGQGLQFLFEYFSETQRNKGNFPGRFSGRQFSNSRSEMNVSTLELGDSALYLCASSLAGQGATSSGNTIYFGEGSWLTVV.

The CDR3 nucleotides read TGTGCCAGCCGGGTCACTGGGGCCAACGTCCTGACTTTC. Protein: CASRVTGANVLTF. The chain carries TRBV6-5 and TRBJ2-6; D is unclear. The CDR3 contains 13 residues. The V gene's germline CDR1 is MNHEY and CDR2 SVGAGI. V was cut by 8 bases and J by 2 bases, with 7 bases left in between.

A remark on this clone: At one end the junction does not follow the germline gene, possibly because of a read error. This chain connects TRBV28 to TRBJ2-7; 12 bases are a match to TRBD1. The CDR3 is 17 residues long. Per the germline V gene, CDR1 is MDHEN and CDR2 is SYDVKM. CDR3 region: CASTTTPGQGASHEQYF. The CDR3 DNA sequence: TGTGCCAGCACCACTACTCCGGGACAGGGGGCCTCCCACGAGCAGTACTTC.

The J gene is TRBJ2-2, the V gene TRBV5-1; D not resolved. CDR3 length equals 13 residues. Germline V lookup: CDR1 SGHRS, CDR2 YFSETQ. The V and J ends lost 0 bases and 6 bases respectively, with 6 bases between them. CDR3: CASSLEDAGELFF. For the CDR3, the DNA is TGCGCCAGCAGCTTGGAGGACGCCGGGGAGCTGTTTTTT.

The rearrangement uses TRBV6-5 and TRBJ2-2; TRBD2 might be the D (6 bases). The CDR3 sequence is 13 residues long. The germline gives CDR1 MNHEY, CDR2 SVGAGI. Trimming removed 5 bases at V and 6 bases at J, with 10 bases between. This CDR3 reads CASSLSGAGELFF. The CDR3 DNA is TGTGCCAGCAGTCTGTCGGGGGCCGGGGAGCTGTTTTTT.

The chain carries TRBV19 and TRBJ1-2; 7 positions match TRBD1. Germline V lookup: CDR1 LNHDA, CDR2 SQIVND (reference sequence). The CDR3 consists of 15 residues. V dropped 7 bases and J dropped 1; count of bases not matched to a gene: 9. Here the CDR3 DNA reads TGTGCCAGTAATCCGAGACAGGGCCTTAACTATGGCTACACCTTC. Amino acids: CASNPRQGLNYGYTF.

This clone was observed a single time. The rearrangement joins TRBV5-1 to TRBJ1-3; no firm D call. Trimming took 1 base from V and 0 from J, leaving 2 bases between them. In germline, CDR1 is SGHRS, CDR2 YFSETQ. The CDR3 sequence is 13 residues long. The CDR3 is CASSLSSGNTIYF. CDR3 nucleotides: TGCGCCAGCAGCTTGAGCTCTGGAAACACCATATATTTT.

The genes are TRBV7-6 and TRBJ2-1, with TRBD2 matching over 8 bases. V lost 3 bases and J lost 3; bases outside the gene matches: 4. This CDR3 contains 15 residues. CDR1 and CDR2 (germline): SGHVS, FNYEAQ. The CDR3 region is CASSFERGFYNEQFF. CDR3 in DNA: TGTGCCAGCAGCTTCGAGCGGGGGTTCTACAATGAGCAGTTCTTC.

The V and J genes are TRBV29-1 and TRBJ2-2, with unresolved D. V lost 6 bases and J 9 bases, leaving 14 bases between the germline ends. The CDR3 spans 12 residues. Germline assignment: CDR1 SQVTM and CDR2 ANQGSEA. CDR3 DNA sequence: TGCAGCGTGAGCGCAGGTCTCCGGGAGCTGTTTTTT. Its protein is CSVSAGLRELFF.

This sequence joins TRBV24-1 and TRBJ2-1, with TRBD1 matching over 8 bases. The CDR3 length is 15 residues. Germline-derived CDR1 and CDR2 are KGHDR and SFDVKD. Germline trimming cut 3 bases from V and 7 bases from J; bases unmatched to any gene: 7. The CDR3 nucleotides read TGTGCCACCAGTGATGTAGCAGGGGGCCGAAATGAGCAGTTCTTC. Translation: CATSDVAGGRNEQFF.

On this clone: Within the sample, other DNA sequences also encode this same CDR3. The V call is TRBV28, the J call TRBJ1-1, with a possible D match to TRBD1 (5 bases). The V gene's germline CDR1 is MDHEN and CDR2 SYDVKM. V was trimmed by 5 bases and J by 1 base, leaving 8 bases between them. This CDR3 is 13 amino acids long. CDR3 in DNA: TGTGCCAGCAGTCCGGGGGGGAACACTGAAGCTTTCTTT. Translated: CASSPGGNTEAFF.

The chain has TRBV6-5 and TRBJ1-3; TRBD1 matches 7 bases. Germline V gene lookup returns CDR1 MNHEY and CDR2 SVGAGI. The CDR3 length is 14 residues. Unmatched junction bases numbered 5, after V lost 5 bases and J lost 4 bases. CDR3 sequence (DNA): TGTGCCAGCAGTACGACAGGGTGGGGAAACACCATATATTTT. Translating it yields CASSTTGWGNTIYF.

The chain links TRBV9 to TRBJ1-2; D is unresolved. CDR3 size: 13 residues. V was cut by 2 bases and J by 3 bases, with 8 bases left in between. CDR1 is SGDLS and CDR2 is YYNGEE in the germline V gene. The CDR3 here is CASSVQGHYGYTF. The DNA of the CDR3 is TGTGCCAGCAGCGTTCAAGGCCACTATGGCTACACCTTC.

This sequence joins TRBV2 and TRBJ2-3, with 9 bases matching TRBD1. Germline V gives CDR1 SNHLY, CDR2 FYNNEI. This CDR3 spans 14 amino acids. V was pared by 2 bases and J by 8 bases, with 5 bases of the junction left unmatched. CDR3 DNA sequence: TGTGCCAGCAGTGAAAGGACAGGGGTGGGTACGCAGTATTTT. Translation gives CASSERTGVGTQYF.

The chain joins TRBV25-1 to TRBJ2-6; D remains ambiguous. The germline V gene encodes CDR1 MGHDK and CDR2 SYGVNS. V lost 4 bases and J 0 bases, leaving 4 bases between the germline ends. This CDR3 is 14 amino acids long. Written as DNA, the CDR3 is TGTGCCAGCAGTGTAGGCTCTGGGGCCAACGTCCTGACTTTC. Protein: CASSVGSGANVLTF.